There are many counts of the clone carrying this T cell receptor (beta chain). Its matching antigen is unknown. This sample is drawn from a study of neurological immune-mediated disorders. Overall study results and limits: The highest TCR clonal expansion occurred in HTLV-1-associated myelopathy; multiple sclerosis fell below healthy controls.

Germline V gives CDR1 MNHNS, CDR2 SASEGT. V dropped 2 bases and J dropped 3 bases, with 12 bases sitting between them. The CDR3 consists of 15 residues. The cDNA came from 5'RACE with 10-nucleotide random UMIs. TCRdb re-analysed the 5' RACE reads in MiXCR, keeping a single row per CDR3 protein. The sample contains about 52,000 distinct CDR3 sequences, 3% to 4.5% of which appear only once. What was sequenced was PBMCs. The V and J genes are TRBV6-1 and TRBJ2-3, with D tentatively TRBD2 (6 bases). This sequence originates from a man aged 60 to 75 with multiple sclerosis. The CDR3: CASSEQRVKTDTQYF. DNA of the CDR3: TGTGCCAGCAGTGAACAGCGGGTGAAAACAGATACGCAGTATTTT.